The rows below give T cell receptor beta chains drawn from one sample of a study of T cell responses to AZD1222 COVID-19 vaccine. Clones were sequenced by immunoSEQ multiplex PCR, and TCRdb holds only the in-frame ones, with some missing. The sample lists about 130,000 clones, roughly 82% occurring once. Source: peripheral blood, taken on day 0 of AZD1222 vaccination. The receptors shown here come from an adult in good health. CDR3s include the opening cysteine and the closing phenylalanine or tryptophan. D genes are given only for firm matches. Size tells how often a clone was seen (once, few, many) or the class of an expanded clone, and some rows leave it out.

once,TRBV5-5,NA,TRBJ1-1,TGTGCCAGCAGCTTGAGGCTGGCCATGAACACTGAAGCTTTCTTT,CASSLRLAMNTEAFF
NA,TRBV19,TRBD1,TRBJ2-3,TGTGCCAGTAGTATTCCTGGACAGGGGAAAGATACGCAGTATTTT,CASSIPGQGKDTQYF
NA,TRBV28,TRBD1,TRBJ1-2,TGTGCCAGCAGGAAGGGGACAGGGAACTATGGCTACACCTTC,CASRKGTGNYGYTF
NA,TRBV6-5,TRBD1,TRBJ1-2,TGTGCCAGCACGCCTGGGACAGGGGGCGGCTATGGCTACACCTTC,CASTPGTGGGYGYTF
NA,TRBV18,NA,TRBJ1-2,TGTGCCAGCTCACCAGACAGGTCTAACTATGGCTACACCTTC,CASSPDRSNYGYTF
NA,TRBV28,NA,TRBJ1-3,TGTGCCAGCAGTTTCGACGGAAACACCATATATTTT,CASSFDGNTIYF
NA,TRBV6-5,NA,TRBJ1-1,TGTGCCAGCAGTAGGACAGTGCAGAACACTGAAGCTTTCTTT,CASSRTVQNTEAFF
NA,TRBV30,TRBD2,TRBJ2-7,TGTGCCTGGAGTCATAGCGGGGGCCGGCTCGAGCAGTACTTC,CAWSHSGGRLEQYF
NA,TRBV18,NA,TRBJ1-6,TGTGCCAGCTCACGAAGTCCGGGGCCACCCCTCCACTTT,CASSRSPGPPLHF
once,TRBV5-6,NA,TRBJ1-3,TGTGCCAGCAGCTTGGGGGAGACAGGAAACACCATATATTTT,CASSLGETGNTIYF
NA,TRBV16,NA,TRBJ1-5,TGTGCCAGCAGCCAAGAGACCTTGGGGAATCAGCCCCAGCATTTT,CASSQETLGNQPQHF
once,TRBV28,TRBD1,TRBJ1-1,TGTGCCAGCGAGACAGGGGCCCTGAACACTGAAGCTTTCTTT,CASETGALNTEAFF
NA,TRBV28,NA,TRBJ1-5,TGTGCCTCCGCCCTGTCAGGGAGGGGTCAGCCCCAGCATTTT,CASALSGRGQPQHF
NA,TRBV5-1,NA,TRBJ2-5,TGCGCCAGCAGCCTCCCGGCGGGCTCAGCAGAGACCCAGTACTTC,CASSLPAGSAETQYF
NA,TRBV6-5,TRBD1,TRBJ1-2,TGTGCCAGCCGGACAGGGAACTATGGCTACACCTTC,CASRTGNYGYTF
few,TRBV3-1/TRBV3-2,TRBD2,TRBJ2-2,TGTGCCAGCAGCTCGGGACTAGTAAATACCGGGGAGCTGTTTTTT,CASSSGLVNTGELFF
NA,TRBV6-5,NA,TRBJ2-7,TGTGCCAGCAGCCCCGGACAGAAGCAGTACTTC,CASSPGQKQYF
once,TRBV25-1,TRBD1,TRBJ2-1,TGTGCCAGCAGGGAGATGGGGACAGGGGTCCACAATGAGCAGTTCTTC,CASREMGTGVHNEQFF
few,TRBV7-3,TRBD2,TRBJ2-5,TGTGCCAGCAGCAATAGCGGGGGGCATGGAGAGACCCAGTACTTC,CASSNSGGHGETQYF
NA,TRBV28,NA,TRBJ1-2,TGTGCCAGCAGCGTCCTCAAGCTTAGACAGGATGGCTACACCTTC,CASSVLKLRQDGYTF
NA,TRBV18,NA,TRBJ1-2,TGTGCCAGCTCACCCGACGGAACCTATGGCTACACCTTC,CASSPDGTYGYTF
NA,TRBV5-1,TRBD2,TRBJ2-2,TGCGCCAGCAGCTTGGCCACTAGCGGGGTTTCGGAGCTGTTTTTT,CASSLATSGVSELFF
NA,TRBV5-1,NA,TRBJ2-2,TGCGCCAGCAGCTTGGATGGGGTTTCGGCCGGGGAGCTGTTTTTT,CASSLDGVSAGELFF
NA,TRBV5-4,NA,TRBJ2-1,TGTGCCAGCAGCTACACTGAATACAATGAGCAGTTCTTC,CASSYTEYNEQFF
NA,TRBV7-8,NA,TRBJ1-5,TGTGCCAGCAGCTTAGTGGGTCGGCTCAATCAGCCCCAGCATTTT,CASSLVGRLNQPQHF
once,TRBV5-1,NA,TRBJ1-5,TGCGCCAGCAGCTTGGGGGCCAGGGGTGGCAATCAGCCCCAGCATTTT,CASSLGARGGNQPQHF
NA,TRBV11-2,TRBD1,TRBJ2-2,TGTGCCAGCAGCCCGGGACAGTACACCGGGGAGCTGTTTTTT,CASSPGQYTGELFF
NA,TRBV7-6,NA,TRBJ1-3,TGTGCCAGCAGCTTGGGGGGTCTATCTGGAAACACCATATATTTT,CASSLGGLSGNTIYF
NA,TRBV19,NA,TRBJ1-1,TGTGCCAGTAGCCTCGGGACTAACACTGAAGCTTTCTTT,CASSLGTNTEAFF
NA,TRBV7-9,NA,TRBJ1-4,TGTGCCAGCAGCCCTCAACCTGGGTTAGTACGTGAAAAACTGTTTTTT,CASSPQPGLVREKLFF
few,TRBV2,TRBD1,TRBJ1-2,TGTGCCAGCAGTTCCGGACAGGGGGCATTGGTCTATGGCTACACCTTC,CASSSGQGALVYGYTF
few,TRBV19,NA,TRBJ1-1,TGTGCCAGTAGTAGAAGACAGGCGAACACTGAAGCTTTCTTT,CASSRRQANTEAFF
few,TRBV28,NA,TRBJ1-2,TGTGCCAGCAGTTTAGGGCCCCTCCTCGGTGGCTACACCTTC,CASSLGPLLGGYTF
few,TRBV30,NA,TRBJ1-2,TGTGCCTGGAGTGTACGGCTTAGAGGGGCAGGCTATGGCTACACCTTC,CAWSVRLRGAGYGYTF
NA,TRBV5-4,NA,TRBJ1-4,TGTGCCAGCAGCTTACCGGGACGGTTAGAAAAACTGTTTTTT,CASSLPGRLEKLFF
NA,TRBV5-4,TRBD1,TRBJ1-2,TGTGCCAGCAGCTTGGCTCCAGGGGGAAAGAACTATGGCTACACCTTC,CASSLAPGGKNYGYTF
once,TRBV29-1,NA,TRBJ2-3,TGCAGCGTCGACGTCAAGGGTACGCAGTATTTT,CSVDVKGTQYF
NA,TRBV5-1,TRBD1,TRBJ1-2,TGCGCCAGCAGCTTGACTGGGACAGTCAATGGCTACACCTTC,CASSLTGTVNGYTF
NA,TRBV5-4,NA,TRBJ2-7,TGTGCCAGCAGCTTGGAACAGTCCTCCTACGAGCAGTACTTC,CASSLEQSSYEQYF
NA,TRBV6-5,NA,TRBJ1-4,TGTGCCAGCAGTTACTCGGGGCAGGGTCGTGAAAAACTGTTTTTT,CASSYSGQGREKLFF
NA,TRBV6-1,TRBD1,TRBJ1-5,TGTGCCAGCAGTGTTCGACAGGGATATTCCAATCAGCCCCAGCATTTT,CASSVRQGYSNQPQHF
NA,TRBV5-1,NA,TRBJ1-4,TGCGCCAGCAGCCCCCGGGGTGTGCATGAAAAACTGTTTTTT,CASSPRGVHEKLFF
NA,TRBV5-1,TRBD1,TRBJ2-2,TGCGCCAGCAGCTTGGGGGCAGGGGGCTCGCGGAACACCGGGGAGCTGTTTTTT,CASSLGAGGSRNTGELFF
NA,TRBV9,NA,TRBJ2-1,TGTGCCAGCAGAAGGACCGATGCCTACAATGAGCAGTTCTTC,CASRRTDAYNEQFF
NA,TRBV15,NA,TRBJ1-5,TGTGCCACCAGAATAAGGGGGGGGCTGAATCAGCCCCAGCATTTT,CATRIRGGLNQPQHF
NA,TRBV6-1,NA,TRBJ1-2,TGTGCCAGCAGTGAAACGTTCAACTATGGCTACACCTTC,CASSETFNYGYTF
NA,TRBV27,TRBD2,TRBJ2-7,TGTGCCAGCAGTTTGACTAGCGGGGGGAACTCCTACGAGCAGTACTTC,CASSLTSGGNSYEQYF
NA,TRBV14,NA,TRBJ1-1,TGTGCCAGCAGCCAAGATCTTCGGGCGGGTGAAGCTTTCTTT,CASSQDLRAGEAFF
few,TRBV6-1,NA,TRBJ2-1,TGTGCCAGCAGTGAAGCCGGCCGAGGGTTCCTCTCCTACAATGAGCAGTTCTTC,CASSEAGRGFLSYNEQFF
NA,TRBV11-2,TRBD2,TRBJ2-3,TGTGCCAGCAGCTCCAACGGAGCGGGGATGGGGGCAGATACGCAGTATTTT,CASSSNGAGMGADTQYF
NA,TRBV30,TRBD2,TRBJ2-3,TGTGCCTGGAGTGTAGGGCTAGCGGGGTATGATACGCAGTATTTT,CAWSVGLAGYDTQYF
few,TRBV21-1,NA,TRBJ1-1,TGTGCCAGCAGCAAAAAAGGTCCCGGGGTTTCGAACACTGAAGCTTTCTTT,CASSKKGPGVSNTEAFF
NA,TRBV2,NA,TRBJ1-5,TGTGCCAGCAGAGGGGATCAGCCCCAGCATTTT,CASRGDQPQHF
NA,TRBV5-6,NA,TRBJ1-5,TGTGCCAGCAGCTTGGCCTCCGGGAACGTCAATCAGCCCCAGCATTTT,CASSLASGNVNQPQHF
NA,TRBV12-3/TRBV12-4,NA,TRBJ2-1,TGTGCCAGCAGCCCGGCCAGCAATGAGCAGTTCTTC,CASSPASNEQFF